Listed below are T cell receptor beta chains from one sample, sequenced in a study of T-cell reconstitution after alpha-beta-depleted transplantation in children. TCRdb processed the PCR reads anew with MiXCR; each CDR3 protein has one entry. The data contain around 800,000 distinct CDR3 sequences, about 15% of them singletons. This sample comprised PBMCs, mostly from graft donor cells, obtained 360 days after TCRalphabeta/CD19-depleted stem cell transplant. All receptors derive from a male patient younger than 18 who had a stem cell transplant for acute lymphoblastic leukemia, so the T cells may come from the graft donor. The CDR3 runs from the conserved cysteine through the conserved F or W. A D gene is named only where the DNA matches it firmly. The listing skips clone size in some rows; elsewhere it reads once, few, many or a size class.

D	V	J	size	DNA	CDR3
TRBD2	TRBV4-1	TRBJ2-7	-	TGCGCCAGCAGCCAAGATCCTTGGACTAGCGGCTACGAGCAGTACTTC	CASSQDPWTSGYEQYF
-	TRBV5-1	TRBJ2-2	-	TGCGCCAGCAATGGCGGGACCGGGGAGCTGTTTTTT	CASNGGTGELFF
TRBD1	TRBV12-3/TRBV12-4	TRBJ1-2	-	TGTGCCAGCAGACTTAGGACAGGGGGCTCGAGAGGCTACACCTTC	CASRLRTGGSRGYTF
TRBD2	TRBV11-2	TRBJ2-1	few	TGTGCCAGCAGCCCACTAGCGGGAGACCCCTACAATGAGCAGTTCTTC	CASSPLAGDPYNEQFF
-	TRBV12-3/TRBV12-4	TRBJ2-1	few	TGTGCCAGCAGGGGGGTCGGGACTCGCTCCTACAATGAGCAGTTCTTC	CASRGVGTRSYNEQFF
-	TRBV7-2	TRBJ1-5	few	TGTGCCAGCAGCTTAGCAGGAAATAGCAATCAGCCCCAGCATTTT	CASSLAGNSNQPQHF
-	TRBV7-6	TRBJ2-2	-	TGTGCCAGCAGCCCAGTACGGAGGGAGTCCACCGGGGAGCTGTTTTTT	CASSPVRRESTGELFF
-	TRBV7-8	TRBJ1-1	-	TGTGCCAGCAGCCAACCTCCTCAGGGTGTTTACACTGAAGCTTTCTTT	CASSQPPQGVYTEAFF
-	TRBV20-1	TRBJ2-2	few	TGCAGTGCTAGGAATGCAATGGCCGGGGAGCTGTTTTTT	CSARNAMAGELFF
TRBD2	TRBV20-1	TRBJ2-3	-	TGCAGTGCTCCCCCTGGGGGGACTAGCGGATTCACAGATACGCAGTATTTT	CSAPPGGTSGFTDTQYF
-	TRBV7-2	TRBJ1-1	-	TGTGCCAGCAGCTTCCTGAAAGAGATAACTGAAGCTTTCTTT	CASSFLKEITEAFF
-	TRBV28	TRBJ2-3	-	TGTGCCAGCAGTTTATTCCAGCGGGCAGATACGCAGTATTTT	CASSLFQRADTQYF
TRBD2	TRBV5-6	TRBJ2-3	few	TGTGCCAGCAGCTTGGTTCAGCTAGCGGGAGGCCCGAAGCAGTATTTT	CASSLVQLAGGPKQYF
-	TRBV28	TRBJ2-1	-	TGTGCCAGCACCTTGTGGTCAAGGAGTTCCTACAATGAGCAGTTCTTC	CASTLWSRSSYNEQFF
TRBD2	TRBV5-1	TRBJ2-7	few	TGCGCCAGCAGCCTGGGGGGGTCTAGCGGATCCTACGAGCAGTACTTC	CASSLGGSSGSYEQYF
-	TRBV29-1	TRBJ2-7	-	TGCAGCGTTGAAGATCGTGGAGGGGCCTACGAGCAGTACTTC	CSVEDRGGAYEQYF
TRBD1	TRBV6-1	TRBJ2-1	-	TGTGCCAGCAGGGGGACAGGGGGACACAATGAGCAGTTCTTC	CASRGTGGHNEQFF
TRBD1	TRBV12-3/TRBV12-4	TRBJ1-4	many	TGTGCCAGCAGCGCGGACAGGGAAGGGGAAAAACTGTTTTTT	CASSADREGEKLFF
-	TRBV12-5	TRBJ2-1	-	TGTGCTAGTGGTTTGTGGCTCCCGAGCTCCTACAATGAGCAGTTCTTC	CASGLWLPSSYNEQFF
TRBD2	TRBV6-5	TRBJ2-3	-	TGTGCCAGCAGTTACGAGGCGGGAGCGGCCACAGATACGCAGTATTTT	CASSYEAGAATDTQYF
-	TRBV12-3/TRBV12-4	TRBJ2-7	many	TGTGCCAGCAGTTTCTCCACGTACGAGCAGTACTTC	CASSFSTYEQYF
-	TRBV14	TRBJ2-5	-	TGTGCCAGCAGCCGCAATCTGATACAGGGTGCGCTTTGGGAGACCCAGTACTTC	CASSRNLIQGALWETQYF
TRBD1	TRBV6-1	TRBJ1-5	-	TGTGCCAGCAGCACACAGGGGTCCCGCCAGCCCCAGCATTTT	CASSTQGSRQPQHF
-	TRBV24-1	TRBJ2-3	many	TGTGCCACCAGTAGGGGGATCGGGGGTGTCACAGATACGCAGTATTTT	CATSRGIGGVTDTQYF
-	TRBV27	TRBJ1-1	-	TGTGCCAGCAGTTTATATCAGGCGATGAACACTGAAGCTTTCTTT	CASSLYQAMNTEAFF
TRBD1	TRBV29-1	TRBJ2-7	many	TGCAGCGTTGGGGGACAGGCCTACGAGCAGTACTTC	CSVGGQAYEQYF
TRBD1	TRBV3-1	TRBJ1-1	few	TGTGCCAGCAGCCAAGGGACAGGGTATATCGCTGAAGCTTTCTTT	CASSQGTGYIAEAFF
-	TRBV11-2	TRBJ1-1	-	TGTGCCAGCAGCCTGGGGGGGGCGGGCTTCATGAACACTGAAGCTTTCTTT	CASSLGGAGFMNTEAFF
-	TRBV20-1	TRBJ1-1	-	TGCAGTGCTAGAGACCTGGGGAACACTGAAGCTTTCTTT	CSARDLGNTEAFF
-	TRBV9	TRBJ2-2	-	TGTGCCAGCAGCGGACGTAATGGGGGGACGGCGAGTAACACCGGGGAGCTGTTTTTT	CASSGRNGGTASNTGELFF
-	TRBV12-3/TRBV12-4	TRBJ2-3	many	TGTGCCAGCAGTTTAGCGCTCACAGATACGCAGTATTTT	CASSLALTDTQYF
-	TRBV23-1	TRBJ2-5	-	TGCGCCAGCAGTCAATTGGACGGAGGCGAGCAAGAGACCCAGTACTTC	CASSQLDGGEQETQYF
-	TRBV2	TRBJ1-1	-	TGTGCCAGTAAGTTGACGGGGGCGGCGTACACTGAAGCTTTCTTT	CASKLTGAAYTEAFF
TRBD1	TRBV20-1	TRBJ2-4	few	TGCAGTGCTAGGGGGGACAGCAAAAACATTCAGTACTTC	CSARGDSKNIQYF
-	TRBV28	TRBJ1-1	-	TGTGCCATCCTGACGAAGTACACTGAAGCTTTCTTT	CAILTKYTEAFF
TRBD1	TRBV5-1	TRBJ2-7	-	TGCGCCAGCAGCTTGGACAACCGGGACAGGAGGGGCGAGCAGTACTTC	CASSLDNRDRRGEQYF
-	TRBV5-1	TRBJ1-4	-	TGCGCCAGCAGCCCGCGACAGGCGATTAATGAAAAACTGTTTTTT	CASSPRQAINEKLFF
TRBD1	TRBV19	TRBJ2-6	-	TGTGCCACCAACCGGGACAGTTACTCTGGGGCCAACGTCCTGACTTTC	CATNRDSYSGANVLTF
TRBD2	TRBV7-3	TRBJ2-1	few	TGTGCCAGCAGCGACGGGACTAGAGATGAGCAGTTCTTC	CASSDGTRDEQFF
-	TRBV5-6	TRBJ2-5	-	TGTGCCAGCAGCTTTGGGATGCAAGAGACCCAGTACTTC	CASSFGMQETQYF
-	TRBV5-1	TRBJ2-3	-	TGCGCCAGCAGCTTCACAGGTTTCCTCATCACAGATACGCAGTATTTT	CASSFTGFLITDTQYF
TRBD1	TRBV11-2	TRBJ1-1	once	TGTGCCAGCAGCCCGGGTACCAGAAAAGGGACAGCGACAAGGGGGAACACTGAAGCTTTCTTT	CASSPGTRKGTATRGNTEAFF
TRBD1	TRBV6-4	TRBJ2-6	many	TGTGCCAGCAGTGAGGACAGGGGGTATGGGGCCAACGTCCTGACTTTC	CASSEDRGYGANVLTF
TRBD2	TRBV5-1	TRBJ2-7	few	TGCGCCAGCTTCTGGGCCCCGACTAGCGGAAGTCCCTACGAGCAGTACTTC	CASFWAPTSGSPYEQYF
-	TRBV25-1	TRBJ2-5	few	TGTGCCAGCAGTGAACGTCCCGGCCGGGGAAAAGAGACCCAGTACTTC	CASSERPGRGKETQYF
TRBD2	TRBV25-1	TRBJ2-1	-	TGTGCCAGCAGCCAATCCGGGACTATTGGCGATGAGCAGTTCTTC	CASSQSGTIGDEQFF